The following is a TCR beta chain sequence with its context. This sample is part of a study of blood T cell repertoires in COVID-19. Turning to the study itself: T cells, B-cell-depleted T cells, or PBMCs supplied cDNA or gDNA.

The protocol was immunoSEQ multiplex PCR, while the TCRdb copy is restricted to in-frame clones and leaves out a portion. The table shows roughly 120,000 clones, with roughly four fifths occurring only once. Specimen: peripheral blood. The origin of this receptor is a woman between 55 and 75 years old with acute or convalescent COVID-19.

The CDR3 DNA is TGTGCCAGCACCTCAGGGGAAGCTTTCTTT. It translates to CASTSGEAFF. The rearrangement joins TRBV6-7 to TRBJ1-1; D is perhaps TRBD1 (5 bases). TRBV6-7 is an ORF, and what it does is uncertain. The CDR3 runs 10 residues. V dropped 7 bases and J dropped 8 bases, with 8 bases sitting between them.